The 27 T cell receptor beta chains below all came from one sample that was sequenced in a study of T cells in tumors after PD-1 blockade. The data were produced by immunoSEQ multiplex PCR, yet TCRdb's version contains in-frame clones alone and is incomplete. The table shows approximately 59,000 clones, with just under 80% occurring only once. The sequenced sample was PBMCs, obtained before anti-PD-1 treatment. These TCRs come from a human donor with basal cell carcinoma.

The chain uses TRBV30 and TRBJ1-2; D gene unclear. CDR1 is GTSNPN and CDR2 is SVGIG in the germline V gene (reference sequence). There are 17 residues in the CDR3. V gave up 1 base and J gave up 0 bases, with 18 bases separating them. The DNA for the CDR3 is TGTGCCTGGAGTGCGACCGTGAACAGCTTATCTAACTATGGCTACACCTTC. This codes for CAWSATVNSLSNYGYTF. Complete variable domain (other parts from reference TRBV30 and TRBJ1-2): SQTIHQWPATLVQPVGSPLSLECTVEGTSNPNLYWYRQAAGRGLQLLFYSVGIGQISSEVPQNLSASRPQDRQFILSSKKLLLSDSGFYLCAWSATVNSLSNYGYTFGSGTRLTVV.

The V and J genes are TRBV19 and TRBJ1-2; D remains ambiguous. CDR1 LNHDA and CDR2 SQIVND come from the germline V gene (reference sequence). With 3 bases removed from V and 8 bases from J, the gap between germline ends came to 7 bases. This CDR3 region has 11 residues. The CDR3 sequence is CASSMGYGYTF. In nucleotides, the CDR3 is TGTGCCAGTAGTATGGGGTACGGCTACACCTTC.

The CDR3 sequence: CASSQLTGRTDTQYF. The CDR3 nucleotides read TGCGCCAGCAGCCAATTGACAGGGAGGACAGATACGCAGTATTTT. The rearrangement joins TRBV4-1 to TRBJ2-3; D is perhaps TRBD1 (7 bases). V gave up 2 bases and J gave up 3 bases, with 12 bases separating them. Per germline, CDR1 MGHRA and CDR2 YSYEKL. The CDR3 is 15 residues long.

This clone was seen just once. This chain joins TRBV3-1 (or the pseudogene TRBV3-2) and TRBJ2-3; perhaps TRBD2 as D (6 bases). The CDR3 runs 15 residues. Germline loops: CDR1 LGHDT, CDR2 YNNKEL (reference sequence). The V and J ends lost 2 bases and 4 bases respectively, with 13 bases between them. The CDR3, as DNA: TGTGCCAGCAGCCAACCGGGCCCGGGGGCAGATACGCAGTATTTT. It codes for CASSQPGPGADTQYF.

The chain employs TRBV6-5 and TRBJ2-7, with TRBD1 as a possible D gene (6 bases). The ends were cut back, 3 bases at V and 7 bases at J, with 13 bases in the middle. Germline V gene sequence: CDR1 MNHEY, CDR2 SVGAGI. This CDR3 region has 13 residues. CDR3 sequence (DNA): TGTGCCAGCAGTTATGACAGGACGCGGGAGCAGTACTTC. It codes for CASSYDRTREQYF.

The chain joins TRBV19 to TRBJ1-5; D not resolved. Trimming removed 6 bases from V and 2 bases from J, with 8 bases in between. The germline V gene encodes CDR1 LNHDA and CDR2 SQIVND (reference sequence). The CDR3 runs to 13 residues. The CDR3 spells CASSDTGNQPQHF. In DNA, the CDR3 is TGTGCCAGTAGCGACACCGGCAATCAGCCCCAGCATTTT.

This clone has just a few counts. The chain joins TRBV5-1 to TRBJ2-7, with D hard to call. Trimming shortened V by 0 bases and J by 3 bases, and 10 bases separated the two germline ends. Germline-derived CDR1 and CDR2 are SGHRS and YFSETQ. This CDR3 region has 14 residues. As DNA, the CDR3 is TGCGCCAGCAGCTTGGGACAACGGATCTACGAGCAGTACTTC. This translates into CASSLGQRIYEQYF.

The chain combines TRBV7-9 with TRBJ2-1; 9 nucleotides agree with TRBD2. The V gene end was trimmed by 1 base and the J gene end by 7 bases; junction bases not matched to a gene: 5. The V gene's germline CDR1 is SEHNR and CDR2 FQNEAQ (reference sequence). This CDR3 contains 15 residues. The CDR3 bases are TGTGCCAGCAGCTTAGTCAGCGGGGGGTGGAATGAGCAGTTCTTC. It encodes CASSLVSGGWNEQFF.

In the case of this clone: Relative to the germline gene, one junction end is altered; a read error may explain this. The V and J genes are TRBV27 and TRBJ2-3, with D possibly being TRBD1 or TRBD2 (6 bases each). CDR1 is MNHEY, CDR2 SMNVEV, per germline (reference sequence). This CDR3 spans 15 amino acids. The CDR3 bases are TGTGTCAGCATGCGTTTGGGGGGCAGCACAGATACGCAGTATTTT. Protein: CVSMRLGGSTDTQYF.

With regard to this clone: Other DNA variants within this sample encode the same CDR3. The CDR3 spells CASSAGRNTEAFF. The CDR3 coding sequence is TGTGCCAGCAGTGCGGGAAGGAACACTGAAGCTTTCTTT. The rearrangement joins TRBV2 to TRBJ1-1, with D hard to call. The germline gives CDR1 SNHLY, CDR2 FYNNEI. V was cut by 4 bases and J by 1 base, with 7 bases left in between. This CDR3 is built from 13 residues.

This chain links TRBV5-4 with TRBJ1-2; 7 bases map to TRBD1. Germline CDR1 and CDR2: SGHNT and YYREEE (reference sequence). With 4 bases clipped from V and 0 bases from J, the junction kept 6 bases outside the gene matches. The CDR3 has 15 residues. The CDR3 region has the DNA TGTGCCAGCAGCAAGGGGACAGACTCTAACTATGGCTACACCTTC. Translating gives CASSKGTDSNYGYTF. Full variable domain (remainder filled in from reference TRBV5-4 and TRBJ1-2): ETGVTQSPTHLIKTRGQQVTLRCSSQSGHNTVSWYQQALGQGPQFIFQYYREEENGRGNFPPRFSGLQFPNYSSELNVNALELDDSALYLCASSKGTDSNYGYTFGSGTRLTVV.

V usage is TRBV12-5 and J usage is TRBJ2-1, with 10 positions matching TRBD2. The junction had 11 bases not matched to a gene; V was cut back by 4 bases and J by 2 bases. In germline, CDR1 is LGHNT, CDR2 FRNRAP. The CDR3 covers 18 residues. The CDR3 is CASGSLSLAGDPYNEQFF. The CDR3 coding sequence is TGTGCTAGTGGTTCCCTCTCCCTAGCGGGGGATCCCTACAATGAGCAGTTCTTC.

This sequence joins TRBV3-1 (or the pseudogene TRBV3-2) and TRBJ2-4; 10 bases are a match to TRBD2. V lost 5 bases, J lost 1 base, and 5 bases stayed unmatched. Germline V lookup: CDR1 LGHDT, CDR2 YNNKEL (reference sequence). This CDR3 is built from 16 residues. CDR3 residues: CASSLAGGAAKNIQYF. The CDR3 DNA reads as TGTGCCAGCAGCTTAGCGGGGGGCGCGGCCAAAAACATTCAGTACTTC.

This clone was found once. The chain joins TRBV7-9 to TRBJ2-7; TRBD2 might be the D (6 bases). Trimming stripped 6 bases from V and 5 bases from J, with 17 bases between. Germline CDR1 SEHNR, CDR2 FQNEAQ (reference sequence). There are 14 residues in the CDR3. CDR3 nucleotide sequence: TGTGCCAGCAGTTCGCCTGGGGGGTCCAACGAGCAGTACTTC. This encodes CASSSPGGSNEQYF.

This chain links TRBV3-1 (or the pseudogene TRBV3-2) with TRBJ1-1; no definite D call. The CDR3 covers 14 residues. With 4 bases removed from V and 0 bases from J, the gap between germline ends came to 9 bases. The germline CDR1 and CDR2 sequences are LGHDT and YNNKEL (reference sequence). CDR3 DNA: TGTGCCAGCAGCCTCGGCAGCGTGAACACTGAAGCTTTCTTT. Its protein is CASSLGSVNTEAFF.

This clone showed up just a few times. The chain carries TRBV7-3 and TRBJ2-2; no reliable D call. The CDR3 sequence is 12 residues long. Between the trimmed V and J ends, which lost 2 bases and 6 bases, there was a span of 4 bases. The germline gives CDR1 SGHTA, CDR2 FQGTGA. The CDR3 bases are TGTGCCAGCAGCTTAGTTTCCGGGGAGCTGTTTTTT. Translating it yields CASSLVSGELFF.

This chain uses TRBV2 with TRBJ1-2, with D unclear. V lost 7 bases and J 3 bases, leaving 12 bases between the germline ends. This CDR3 spans 13 amino acids. CDR1 is SNHLY and CDR2 is FYNNEI in the germline V gene. The CDR3 loop is CASTLSADYGYTF. The CDR3 region has the DNA TGTGCCAGCACCCTCTCAGCAGACTATGGCTACACCTTC. Supplemented by reference TRBV2 and TRBJ1-2, the full variable domain reads EPEVTQTPSHQVTQMGQEVILRCVPISNHLYFYWYRQILGQKVEFLVSFYNNEISEKSEIFDDQFSVERPDGSNFTLKIRSTKLEDSAMYFCASTLSADYGYTFGSGTRLTVV.

The chain recombines TRBV18 with TRBJ2-5; D is uncertain. From germline, CDR1 is KGHSH and CDR2 LQKENI. V was shortened by 3 bases and J by 5 bases, with 10 bases between the two germline ends. The CDR3 length is 13 residues. CDR3 coding DNA: TGTGCCAGCTCACCCGGGTTTGGGGAGACCCAGTACTTC. It specifies CASSPGFGETQYF.

The rearrangement joins TRBV5-1 to TRBJ1-3, with TRBD1 as a possible D gene (6 bases). V lost 4 bases, J lost 1 base, and 12 bases lay in between. The CDR3 length is 15 residues. Germline V gene lookup returns CDR1 SGHRS and CDR2 YFSETQ. The CDR3 spells CASSLGGGSGNTIYF. The DNA for the CDR3 is TGCGCCAGCAGCCTAGGAGGGGGTTCTGGAAACACCATATATTTT.

The V gene is TRBV6-1, the J gene TRBJ1-6, with D hard to call. V lost 4 bases, J lost 0 bases, and 13 bases lay in between. CDR3 length equals 17 residues. In germline, CDR1 is MNHNS, CDR2 SASEGT. The CDR3 region is CASSVDQESSYNSPLHF. For the CDR3, the DNA is TGTGCCAGCAGTGTGGATCAGGAGAGCTCCTATAATTCACCCCTCCACTTT.

The V call is TRBV7-9, the J call TRBJ2-1; 7 positions match TRBD2. The germline gives CDR1 SEHNR, CDR2 FQNEAQ (reference sequence). Trimming cost V 2 bases and J 2 bases; bases outside gene matches: 6. The CDR3 covers 16 residues. The CDR3 protein is CASSLSRGETYNEQFF. The CDR3 DNA reads TGTGCCAGCAGCTTATCCCGGGGGGAGACCTACAATGAGCAGTTCTTC.

This clone was counted between two and nine times. This rearrangement joins TRBV2 to TRBJ1-6, with 11 bases lining up with TRBD1. Germline loops: CDR1 SNHLY, CDR2 FYNNEI. The V and J ends lost 6 bases and 9 bases, in that order; junction bases with no gene match: 7. The CDR3 totals 15 residues. The CDR3 protein is CASRATGTGGSPLHF. CDR3 in DNA: TGTGCCAGCAGAGCTACCGGGACAGGGGGTTCACCCCTCCACTTT.

This clone has a single count. The chain joins TRBV4-2 to TRBJ1-1; 11 bases line up with TRBD1. V shed 0 bases and J 0 bases; nucleotides not matched to a gene: 12. Germline values: CDR1 LGHNA, CDR2 YNFKEQ. The CDR3 totals 20 residues. DNA of the CDR3: TGTGCCAGCAGCCAAGACCGGGACAGGGGGTTGAATCAAATGAACACTGAAGCTTTCTTT. This encodes CASSQDRDRGLNQMNTEAFF.

CDR3 protein: CASSLDGQADPYNSPLHF. The CDR3 nucleotides read TGTGCCAGCAGCTTGGACGGACAGGCCGATCCCTATAATTCACCCCTCCACTTT. This sequence joins TRBV11-2 and TRBJ1-6; 7 bases are a match to TRBD1. This CDR3 is 18 amino acids long. The germline V gene encodes CDR1 SGHAT and CDR2 FQNNGV. V trimming: 3 bases; J trimming: 2 bases; junction bases outside the gene matches: 10.

The chain joins TRBV6-2 or TRBV6-3 to TRBJ1-2, with 7 positions matching TRBD1. In germline, CDR1 is MNHEY, CDR2 SVGEGT. V was pared by 6 bases and J by 4 bases, with 5 bases of the junction left unmatched. The CDR3 sequence is 13 residues long. The chain's CDR3 is CASSPTGAYGYTF. CDR3 bases: TGTGCCAGCAGCCCAACAGGGGCCTATGGCTACACCTTC.

The chain couples TRBV27 to TRBJ2-3; 13 nucleotides match TRBD2. The CDR3 consists of 16 residues. Per germline, CDR1 MNHEY and CDR2 SMNVEV (reference sequence). V was clipped by 4 bases and J by 2 bases; unmatched bases: 3. The CDR3 DNA sequence: TGTGCCAGCAGTTCGGGACTAGCGGGGACCACAGATACGCAGTATTTT. Translation: CASSSGLAGTTDTQYF.

V is TRBV13 and J is TRBJ2-1; 9 nucleotides match TRBD2. The CDR3 runs to 15 residues. Germline CDR1 is PRHDT and CDR2 is FYEKMQ (reference sequence). Trimming removed 4 bases from V and 2 bases from J; junction bases left unmatched: 3. DNA of the CDR3: TGTGCCAGCAGCTCATCTAGCGGGGCCTACAATGAGCAGTTCTTC. Its translation is CASSSSSGAYNEQFF.